A selection of T cell receptor beta chains follows, all from one sample in a study of T-cell reconstitution after alpha-beta-depleted transplantation in children. Each CDR3 protein is one row after TCRdb ran MiXCR on the PCR reads. The repertoire has over 450,000 distinct CDR3 sequences, 10% to 13% of them found once; the top ten carry 2%. Sequences were derived from PBMCs, sampled before TCRalphabeta/CD19-depleted stem cell transplant. These receptor sequences come from a child aged 2-15 years with inherited bone marrow failure, due to receive a stem cell transplant. The CDR3 runs from the conserved cysteine through the conserved F or W. The D gene is left open where the match is weak. Clone size, where shown, is once, few, many, or a class for clones that have expanded.

J: TRBJ1-4
V: TRBV4-3
size: many
D: .
CDR3: CASSHGGARENEKLFF
DNA: TGCGCCAGCAGCCACGGGGGCGCCAGGGAAAATGAAAAACTGTTTTTT

J: TRBJ2-7
V: TRBV7-2
size: few
D: .
CDR3: CASSWSRDRYEQYF
DNA: TGTGCCAGCAGCTGGAGTCGGGATAGATACGAGCAGTACTTC

J: TRBJ2-5
V: TRBV27
size: many
D: TRBD2
CDR3: CASSPLAGVGTQYF
DNA: TGTGCCAGCAGTCCGTTAGCGGGAGTAGGGACCCAGTACTTC

J: TRBJ2-7
V: TRBV6-1
size: many
D: TRBD2
CDR3: CATASGSSYEQYF
DNA: TGTGCCACCGCGAGCGGGAGCTCCTACGAGCAGTACTTC

J: TRBJ2-2
V: TRBV9
size: many
D: TRBD2
CDR3: CASSGTSGRPMNTGELFF
DNA: TGTGCCAGCAGCGGGACTAGCGGGCGGCCGATGAACACCGGGGAGCTGTTTTTT

J: TRBJ2-3
V: TRBV15
size: many
D: .
CDR3: CATSRGLVGDTQYF
DNA: TGTGCCACCAGCAGAGGATTAGTCGGAGATACGCAGTATTTT

J: TRBJ2-1
V: TRBV11-1
size: .
D: TRBD2
CDR3: CASSAFSGSGYNEQFF
DNA: TGTGCCAGTTCGGCTTTTAGCGGGAGTGGGTACAATGAGCAGTTCTTC

J: TRBJ2-7
V: TRBV19
size: once
D: .
CDR3: CASRVGGEQYF
DNA: TGTGCCAGCCGGGTCGGGGGCGAGCAGTACTTC

J: TRBJ2-5
V: TRBV7-2
size: few
D: TRBD2
CDR3: CASSLGSSGSGETQYF
DNA: TGTGCCAGCAGCTTAGGGTCTAGCGGGAGTGGGGAGACCCAGTACTTC

J: TRBJ2-7
V: TRBV6-1
size: .
D: TRBD1
CDR3: CASSRGQGNYEQYF
DNA: TGTGCCAGCAGCCGGGGACAGGGGAATTACGAGCAGTACTTC

J: TRBJ1-2
V: TRBV27
size: .
D: .
CDR3: CASSSLQLRDTRGYTF
DNA: TGTGCCAGCAGTTCACTCCAACTCCGGGACACCAGAGGCTACACCTTC

J: TRBJ2-2
V: TRBV5-1
size: .
D: .
CDR3: CASSPPGVGGELFF
DNA: TGCGCCAGCAGCCCGCCGGGGGTGGGCGGGGAGCTGTTTTTT

J: TRBJ2-7
V: TRBV7-9
size: many
D: .
CDR3: CASSLGTIAYEQYF
DNA: TGTGCCAGCAGCTTGGGGACGATAGCCTACGAGCAGTACTTC

J: TRBJ1-3
V: TRBV5-1
size: many
D: .
CDR3: CASSLSGFRDTIYF
DNA: TGCGCCAGCAGCTTGTCGGGGTTTAGGGACACCATATATTTT